Listed here are 14 T cell receptor beta chains from one sample, sequenced in a study of graft-versus-host responses after intestinal transplantation. Clones were read by immunoSEQ multiplex PCR, and TCRdb kept only the in-frame ones, dropping some. The sample holds about 47,000 clones, over 85% seen once. Source: PBMCs, taken about 800 days after a first intestinal transplant, on the day of a second. Receptor source: a human patient who received an intestinal transplant, so some T cells may come from the graft donor.

J is TRBJ1-2 and V is TRBV7-3; D not resolved. Per the germline V gene, CDR1 is SGHTA and CDR2 is FQGTGA. The CDR3 extends over 15 amino acids. V lost 5 bases, J lost 4 bases, and 17 bases lay in between. The CDR3 loop is CASSPTREGIYGYTF. DNA of the CDR3: TGTGCCAGCAGCCCTACCCGGGAAGGGATCTATGGCTACACCTTC.

V and J are TRBV6-9 and TRBJ1-2; D is perhaps TRBD1 (5 bases). CDR3 length: 13 residues. CDR1 and CDR2 from the germline V gene are MNHGY and SVAAGI. V was clipped by 3 bases and J by 1 base, with 6 bases between them. The CDR3 DNA sequence: TGTGCCAGCAGTTACAGGGATAACTATGGCTACACCTTC. This gives the protein CASSYRDNYGYTF.

The genes are TRBV29-1 and TRBJ2-1, with a weak D call TRBD1 (6 bases). In germline, CDR1 is SQVTM, CDR2 ANQGSEA. There are 16 residues in the CDR3. Trimming took off 7 bases at V and 2 bases at J, with 21 bases between the two ends. As DNA, the CDR3 is TGCAGCGCAGCCAACCCGGGACACCCCGCCTACAATGAGCAGTTCTTC. Amino acids: CSAANPGHPAYNEQFF.

The chain has TRBV20-1 and TRBJ2-1, with unresolved D. This CDR3 is 11 amino acids long. The germline V gene has CDR1 DFQATT and CDR2 SNEGSKA (reference sequence). Trimming removed 2 bases at V and 5 bases at J, with 4 bases between. CDR3 region: CSARMDNEQFF. CDR3 nucleotide sequence: TGCAGTGCTAGAATGGACAATGAGCAGTTCTTC.

This clone came up once. The V and J genes are TRBV4-1 and TRBJ1-2; D gene uncertain. Trimming left V 3 bases short and J 5 bases short, with 10 bases between. The CDR3 consists of 13 residues. Germline V gene data show CDR1 as MGHRA and CDR2 as YSYEKL. The CDR3 region has the DNA TGCGCCAGCAGCCATCGCCTCTCGTATGGCTACACCTTC. This translates into CASSHRLSYGYTF.

The V gene is TRBV9, the J gene TRBJ1-2, with 7 bases that match TRBD1. Germline lookup yields CDR1 SGDLS and CDR2 YYNGEE. With V trimmed by 3 bases and J by 4 bases, 6 bases remained unmatched. The CDR3 contains 14 residues. The CDR3 loop is CASSADRALYGYTF. CDR3 nucleotide sequence: TGTGCCAGCAGCGCAGACAGGGCCCTCTATGGCTACACCTTC.

The sample holds one count of this clone. The rearrangement links TRBV19 to TRBJ2-2, with a tentative D call TRBD2 (6 bases). V shed 5 bases and J shed 3 bases, with 16 bases lying between them. The germline gives CDR1 LNHDA, CDR2 SQIVND (reference sequence). This CDR3 is 16 amino acids long. The chain's CDR3 is CASSFSGREDTGELFF. CDR3 in DNA: TGTGCCAGTAGTTTCTCCGGTAGGGAGGACACCGGGGAGCTGTTTTTT.

The genes are TRBV5-1 and TRBJ2-1; 10 bases fit TRBD2. The germline gives CDR1 SGHRS, CDR2 YFSETQ. This CDR3 comprises 15 residues. Trimming cost V 1 base and J 6 bases; bases outside gene matches: 4. CDR3 coding DNA: TGCGCCAGCAGCTTGAGCGGGAGGGCCCCCAATGAGCAGTTCTTC. Protein sequence: CASSLSGRAPNEQFF. Full variable domain (remainder filled in from reference TRBV5-1 and TRBJ2-1): KAGVTQTPRYLIKTRGQQVTLSCSPISGHRSVSWYQQTPGQGLQFLFEYFSETQRNKGNFPGRFSGRQFSNSRSEMNVSTLELGDSALYLCASSLSGRAPNEQFFGPGTRLTVL.

The J gene is TRBJ1-1, the V gene TRBV5-1; no reliable D call. This CDR3 spans 14 amino acids. Per germline, CDR1 SGHRS and CDR2 YFSETQ. V was cut by 6 bases and J by 1 base, with 13 bases left in between. The CDR3 DNA follows: TGCGCCAGCAACCTCGGGCCATCGAACACTGAAGCTTTCTTT. It yields the protein CASNLGPSNTEAFF.

This CDR3 reads CASSTGTSNTEAFF. CDR3 DNA sequence: TGTGCCAGCAGTACCGGGACAAGCAACACTGAAGCTTTCTTT. The rearrangement joins TRBV28 to TRBJ1-1; weak D call: TRBD1 (6 bases). The V end was cut by 5 bases, the J end by 2 bases, with 12 bases between. The CDR3 has 14 amino acids. From germline, CDR1 is MDHEN and CDR2 SYDVKM.

The V call is TRBV27, the J call TRBJ2-1; TRBD1 matches 7 bases. This CDR3 is 17 amino acids long. Germline V lookup: CDR1 MNHEY, CDR2 SMNVEV (reference sequence). The ends lost 6 bases at V and 9 bases at J; junction bases unmatched: 20. CDR3 residues: CASRPQFWDSSFGEQFF. The DNA for the CDR3 is TGTGCCAGCAGGCCGCAGTTTTGGGACAGTTCATTCGGTGAGCAGTTCTTC.

The chain recombines TRBV4-2 with TRBJ2-2; D tentatively reads TRBD1 or TRBD2 (6 bases each). There are 20 residues in the CDR3. Germline values: CDR1 LGHNA, CDR2 YNFKEQ. Between the trimmed V and J ends, which lost 1 base and 7 bases, there was a span of 28 bases. CDR3 protein: CASSQGAGIAGSRGHGELFF. In DNA form, the CDR3 reads TGTGCCAGCAGCCAAGGGGCGGGAATAGCCGGGAGTCGGGGGCACGGGGAGCTGTTTTTT.

This chain uses TRBV2 with TRBJ2-5; D possibly corresponds to TRBD2 (6 bases). Germline CDR1 reads SNHLY; CDR2 reads FYNNEI. CDR3 length: 16 residues. V gave up 2 bases and J gave up 0 bases, with 13 bases separating them. CDR3 loop: CASSEFGGAYQETQYF. The CDR3 region has the DNA TGTGCCAGCAGTGAATTCGGCGGGGCGTACCAAGAGACCCAGTACTTC.

The rearrangement joins TRBV28 to TRBJ2-2; 10 nucleotides agree with TRBD1. V was clipped by 8 bases and J by 4 bases; unmatched bases: 13. Per the germline V gene, CDR1 is MDHEN and CDR2 is SYDVKM. The CDR3 covers 17 residues. CDR3 loop: CASGRQGALGGTGELFF. The DNA for the CDR3 is TGTGCCAGCGGACGACAGGGGGCGCTTGGGGGCACCGGGGAGCTGTTTTTT. The variable domain in full, completed from reference TRBV28 and TRBJ2-2, reads DVKVTQSSRYLVKRTGEKVFLECVQDMDHENMFWYRQDPGLGLRLIYFSYDVKMKEKGDIPEGYSVSREKKERFSLILESASTNQTSMYLCASGRQGALGGTGELFFGEGSRLTVL.